A single sample gave rise to the 22 T cell receptor beta chains below, sequenced in a study of beta chain features in type 1 diabetes. Whole-study results and caveats: A moderate, significant TCRB CDR3 shortening appeared in type 1 diabetes across four CD4+ subsets.

Their antigens are not known. Expressed TCRB transcripts were sequenced because the entire RNA isolate underwent reverse transcription. The table came from immunoSEQ multiplex PCR; TCRdb's copy has only in-frame clones and leaves some out. This sample yields roughly 150,000 clones, of which approximately 10% are seen a single time; 0.4% to 0.55% belongs to the top ten. The source material was central memory CD4+ T cells from blood. These receptors all stem from a man younger than 45 with type 1 diabetes.

In its sample, this clone was seen a few times. The gene calls are TRBV25-1 and TRBJ2-1; the D is unclear. The germline V and J ends were trimmed by 5 bases and 9 bases, with 17 bases remaining between them. The germline gives CDR1 MGHDK, CDR2 SYGVNS. The CDR3 has 14 amino acids. Here the CDR3 reads CASSIGNPKIEQFF. CDR3 sequence (DNA): TGTGCCAGCAGTATCGGTAACCCAAAGATTGAGCAGTTCTTC. Full variable domain (outside the CDR3, taken from reference TRBV25-1 and TRBJ2-1): EADIYQTPRYLVIGTGKKITLECSQTMGHDKMYWYQQDPGMELHLIHYSYGVNSTEKGDLSSESTVSRIRTEHFPLTLESARPSHTSQYLCASSIGNPKIEQFFGPGTRLTVL.

There are a few counts of this clone. The rearrangement uses TRBV28 and TRBJ2-5, with 7 positions matching TRBD1. CDR3 length equals 15 residues. Germline V CDR1 and CDR2: MDHEN, SYDVKM. V shed 3 bases and J 5 bases; nucleotides not matched to a gene: 9. CDR3 loop: CASSFPRQGKETQYF. In DNA form, the CDR3 reads TGTGCCAGCAGTTTCCCCAGACAGGGCAAGGAGACCCAGTACTTC.

This clone has more than one count but fewer than ten. This rearrangement joins TRBV13 to TRBJ2-7, with 7 bases lining up with TRBD2. The CDR3 runs to 17 residues. Per germline, CDR1 PRHDT and CDR2 FYEKMQ (reference sequence). The V and J ends lost 1 base and 1 base, in that order; junction bases with no gene match: 10. DNA of the CDR3: TGTGCCAGCAGCTTAGTCGGTGGCGGGAGTGGGTCCTACGAGCAGTACTTC. It encodes CASSLVGGGSGSYEQYF. Full variable domain (missing parts from reference TRBV13 and TRBJ2-7): AAGVIQSPRHLIKEKRETATLKCYPIPRHDTVYWYQQGPGQDPQFLISFYEKMQSDKGSIPDRFSAQQFSDYHSELNMSSLELGDSALYFCASSLVGGGSGSYEQYFGPGTRLTVT.

At least ten counts were recorded for this clone. The chain combines TRBV7-9 with TRBJ2-5, with D perhaps matching TRBD1 (5 bases). This CDR3 is built from 14 residues. Germline lookup yields CDR1 SEHNR and CDR2 FQNEAQ (reference sequence). The V and J ends lost 2 bases and 5 bases respectively, with 12 bases between them. The DNA for the CDR3 is TGTGCCAGCAGCTTATTTGGGGCCAGGGAGACCCAGTACTTC. Amino acids: CASSLFGARETQYF.

This clone turned up a few times. The chain links TRBV5-6 to TRBJ1-3, with D maybe TRBD1 (6 bases). The CDR3 has 16 residues. Germline V gene sequence: CDR1 SGHDT, CDR2 YYEEEE. The V and J ends lost 4 bases and 4 bases respectively, with 18 bases between them. In DNA, the CDR3 is TGTGCCAGCAGCCTGGGTCTGGGGGCTCCGGGAAACACCATATATTTT. Protein: CASSLGLGAPGNTIYF.

The genes are TRBV28 and TRBJ1-2; the match to TRBD1 covers 10 bases. From germline, CDR1 is MDHEN and CDR2 SYDVKM. Trimming cost V 3 bases and J 6 bases; bases outside gene matches: 7. This CDR3 spans 15 amino acids. The CDR3 coding sequence is TGTGCCAGCAGTTTTCCCGGGACAGGGGTACATGGCTACACCTTC. Amino acids: CASSFPGTGVHGYTF.

CDR3 nucleotide sequence: TGTGCCAGCAGCGTGACAGGGCCCTACAATGAGCAGTTCTTC. This translates into CASSVTGPYNEQFF. The chain recombines TRBV7-9 with TRBJ2-1; 7 nucleotides agree with TRBD1. V dropped 5 bases and J dropped 2; count of bases not matched to a gene: 3. The CDR3 contains 14 residues. CDR1 and CDR2 from the germline V gene are SEHNR and FQNEAQ (reference sequence).

This clone was observed a handful of times. The gene calls are TRBV15 and TRBJ2-7; 9 bases align to TRBD2. The CDR3 loop spans 15 amino acids. Germline values: CDR1 LNHNV, CDR2 YYDKDF (reference sequence). After removal of 0 bases from V and 3 bases from J, the junction contained 3 bases not matched to a gene. DNA for the CDR3: TGTGCCACCAGCAGAGATCCAGCGGGAGGCTACGAGCAGTACTTC. It encodes CATSRDPAGGYEQYF.

This clone appeared a few times. This rearrangement joins TRBV4-2 to TRBJ2-7; the match to TRBD1 covers 7 bases. The CDR3 spans 14 residues. With 2 bases clipped from V and 3 bases from J, the junction kept 4 bases outside the gene matches. Germline V lookup: CDR1 LGHNA, CDR2 YNFKEQ. CDR3 nucleotides: TGTGCCAGCAGCCAAAGACACAGGGGCTACGAGCAGTACTTC. This translates into CASSQRHRGYEQYF.

The chain recombines TRBV6-5 with TRBJ1-3; D uncertain. Trimming cost V 4 bases and J 2 bases, with 3 bases left between them. Germline assignment: CDR1 MNHEY and CDR2 SVGAGI. The CDR3 has 12 amino acids. The CDR3: CASSSTGNTIYF. In nucleotides, the CDR3 is TGTGCCAGCAGTTCCACTGGAAACACCATATATTTT.

The chain is built from TRBV5-1 and TRBJ2-1; TRBD1 matches 9 bases. V shed 3 bases, J shed 8 bases, and the junction held 9 bases outside the gene matches. Germline CDR1 is SGHRS and CDR2 is YFSETQ. The length of the CDR3 is 15 residues. The CDR3 sequence is CASSSAGTGNDEQFF. CDR3 in DNA: TGCGCCAGCAGCTCCGCCGGGACAGGGAACGATGAGCAGTTCTTC.

This clone appeared a few times. The chain has TRBV2 and TRBJ2-5, with a weak D call TRBD2 (6 bases). V was clipped by 11 bases and J by 2 bases, with 12 bases between them. There are 12 residues in the CDR3. The germline V gene encodes CDR1 SNHLY and CDR2 FYNNEI. The CDR3 protein is CASTREQETQYF. The CDR3 DNA reads TGTGCCTCGACCCGGGAGCAAGAGACCCAGTACTTC.

There are a few counts of this clone. V gene TRBV7-2 combines with J gene TRBJ2-7, with TRBD2 as a possible D gene (5 bases). Germline V gives CDR1 SGHTA, CDR2 FQGNSA. The CDR3 consists of 14 residues. The V end was cut by 5 bases, the J end by 2 bases, with 13 bases between. CDR3 sequence (DNA): TGTGCCAGCAGCGCGGACCTGGGAGCCTACGAGCAGTACTTC. Its protein is CASSADLGAYEQYF.

This chain joins TRBV6-5 and TRBJ1-1, with D possibly TRBD1 on 6 matching bases. Trimming removed 0 bases from V and 6 bases from J, with 17 bases in between. Germline V CDR1 and CDR2: MNHEY, SVGAGI. CDR3 length equals 16 residues. CDR3: CASSYSRESRGPEAFF. The CDR3 DNA follows: TGTGCCAGCAGTTACTCGAGAGAGAGCAGGGGCCCTGAAGCTTTCTTT.

This clone was seen many times. The V call is TRBV7-2, the J call TRBJ1-2, with 9 bases that match TRBD1. CDR1 and CDR2 from the germline V gene are SGHTA and FQGNSA. This CDR3 has 15 residues. V shed 7 bases, J shed 3 bases, and the junction held 9 bases outside the gene matches. The CDR3 is CASTQAGTGYYGYTF. The CDR3 region has the DNA TGTGCCAGCACCCAAGCCGGGACAGGGTACTATGGCTACACCTTC.

This chain links TRBV5-1 with TRBJ1-1, with unresolved D. This CDR3 contains 13 residues. The V end lost 0 bases, the J end lost 11 bases, and 14 bases lay between the germline ends. In germline, CDR1 is SGHRS, CDR2 YFSETQ. CDR3 protein: CASSLAFEVGAFF. CDR3 coding DNA: TGCGCCAGCAGCTTGGCCTTCGAGGTTGGGGCTTTCTTT.

The chain employs TRBV30 and TRBJ2-3; 14 nucleotides line up with TRBD2. Per the germline V gene, CDR1 is GTSNPN and CDR2 is SVGIG (reference sequence). This CDR3 has 16 amino acids. V shed 6 bases, J shed 2 bases, and the junction held 7 bases outside the gene matches. The CDR3: CACTRLAGGTTDTQYF. The CDR3 DNA sequence: TGTGCCTGTACTAGACTAGCGGGAGGGACCACAGATACGCAGTATTTT.

The J gene is TRBJ2-3, the V gene TRBV7-8, with D possibly matching TRBD2 (6 bases). The CDR3 totals 15 residues. CDR1 and CDR2 (germline): SGHVS, FQNEAQ. V was shortened by 4 bases and J by 0 bases, with 11 bases between the two germline ends. For the CDR3, the DNA is TGTGCCAGCAGCTCGCGTAGCGGTAGCACAGATACGCAGTATTTT. This encodes CASSSRSGSTDTQYF.

This clone was seen a few times. The chain joins TRBV4-2 to TRBJ2-7; D not certain. Germline V gene data show CDR1 as LGHNA and CDR2 as YNFKEQ. V was pared by 1 base and J by 1 base, with 11 bases between. The CDR3 runs 15 residues. The CDR3, as DNA: TGTGCCAGCAGCCAAGGGTTTTCGCAGTCCTACGAGCAGTACTTC. Residues: CASSQGFSQSYEQYF.

This chain joins TRBV4-2 and TRBJ2-2; TRBD1 might be the D (6 bases). The CDR3 loop spans 14 amino acids. Germline CDR1 reads LGHNA; CDR2 reads YNFKEQ. Trimming cost V 2 bases and J 6 bases, with 10 bases left between them. The CDR3: CASSQLTGAGELFF. The DNA for the CDR3 is TGTGCCAGCAGCCAACTGACAGGTGCCGGGGAGCTGTTTTTT.

This clone has more than one count but fewer than ten. Other DNA sequences in the sample encode the same CDR3. The chain has TRBV7-9 and TRBJ1-2; D is unresolved. The CDR3 has 11 residues. V was clipped by 1 base and J by 6 bases, with 3 bases between them. CDR1 and CDR2 (germline): SEHNR, FQNEAQ (reference sequence). CDR3 sequence (DNA): TGTGCCAGCAGCTTAGGAGATGGCTACACCTTC. Protein sequence: CASSLGDGYTF.

CDR3 loop: CSFEDSGNTIYF. DNA for the CDR3: TGCAGCTTCGAGGACTCTGGAAACACCATATATTTT. The genes are TRBV29-1 and TRBJ1-3; no clear D. V lost 8 bases to trimming and J lost 0 bases, with 8 bases between them. This CDR3 comprises 12 residues. Germline assignment: CDR1 SQVTM and CDR2 ANQGSEA.